These 27 T cell receptor beta chains were sequenced from one sample in a study of blood T cell repertoires in COVID-19. This table comes from immunoSEQ multiplex PCR, and its TCRdb copy is limited to in-frame clones, with some not included. The sample records about 270,000 clones, 85% to 90% being singletons. The sample comprised PBMCs or T cells enriched from blood (not recorded which). The origin of the receptors is a woman between 18 and 29 years old who had recovered from COVID-19.

The rearrangement links TRBV4-2 to TRBJ1-5, with a possible D match to TRBD1 (6 bases). The CDR3 is made up of 14 amino acids. CDR1 is LGHNA and CDR2 is YNFKEQ in the germline V gene. V gave up 3 bases and J gave up 6 bases, with 12 bases separating them. The CDR3 DNA sequence: TGTGCCAGCAGCCAGGGACAAGAGGGTCAGCCCCAGCATTTT. This encodes CASSQGQEGQPQHF.

This chain links TRBV4-2 with TRBJ1-1, with D possibly TRBD1 on 5 matching bases. V shed 1 base and J shed 0 bases, with 9 bases lying between them. From germline, CDR1 is LGHNA and CDR2 YNFKEQ. CDR3 length: 15 amino acids. The CDR3 loop reads CASSQVEQVNTEAFF. The CDR3 DNA is TGTGCCAGCAGCCAAGTCGAACAGGTGAACACTGAAGCTTTCTTT.

The chain combines TRBV19 with TRBJ2-5; D might be TRBD2 (5 bases). V dropped 6 bases and J dropped 9 bases, with 23 bases sitting between them. Germline V gene lookup returns CDR1 LNHDA and CDR2 SQIVND (reference sequence). The CDR3 spans 15 residues. CDR3 coding DNA: TGTGCCAGTAGCGTCGCCGGAACGGCCCTCGGGGCCCAGTACTTC. Its protein product is CASSVAGTALGAQYF.

This chain links TRBV29-1 with TRBJ1-4; maybe TRBD1 (6 bases). CDR3 size: 15 residues. Germline V gives CDR1 SQVTM, CDR2 ANQGSEA. V lost 0 bases, J lost 11 bases, and 19 bases lay in between. The CDR3 bases are TGCAGCGTTGAAGATCTGGGGGGGGCAGGCCCTAAACTGTTTTTT. Residues: CSVEDLGGAGPKLFF.

V is TRBV6-5 and J is TRBJ2-3; TRBD2 agrees at 8 bases. V trimming: 7 bases; J trimming: 4 bases; junction bases outside the gene matches: 7. The CDR3 spans 14 residues. The V gene's germline CDR1 is MNHEY and CDR2 SVGAGI. Here the CDR3 reads CASKEGGGPDTQYF. The CDR3 DNA is TGTGCCAGCAAGGAGGGCGGGGGGCCAGATACGCAGTATTTT.

The V and J genes are TRBV5-8 and TRBJ1-1; D unclear. The length of the CDR3 is 11 residues. Germline V lookup: CDR1 SGHTS, CDR2 YDEGEE. Trimming shortened V by 3 bases and J by 5 bases, and 5 bases separated the two germline ends. CDR3 loop: CASSWTTEAFF. CDR3 coding DNA: TGTGCCAGCAGCTGGACTACTGAAGCTTTCTTT. Variable domain in full (rest from reference TRBV5-8 and TRBJ1-1): EAGVTQSPTHLIKTRGQQATLRCSPISGHTSVYWYQQALGLGLQFLLWYDEGEERNRGNFPPRFSGRQFPNYSSELNVNALELEDSALYLCASSWTTEAFFGQGTRLTVV.

The chain joins TRBV6-1 to TRBJ2-7; perhaps TRBD1 as D (6 bases). This CDR3 has 13 residues. Trimming took off 1 base at V and 4 bases at J, with 8 bases between the two ends. CDR1 is MNHNS and CDR2 is SASEGT in the germline V gene. Written as DNA, the CDR3 is TGTGCCAGCAGTGAAGGGACAGAATACGAGCAGTACTTC. It specifies CASSEGTEYEQYF.

The V call is TRBV19, the J call TRBJ2-2; D is possibly TRBD1 (5 bases). CDR1 and CDR2 (germline): LNHDA, SQIVND (reference sequence). The CDR3 runs 15 residues. Between the trimmed V and J ends, which lost 3 bases and 5 bases, there was a span of 13 bases. CDR3 nucleotide sequence: TGTGCCAGTAGTATTCAAGGGGCGCAAACCGGGGAGCTGTTTTTT. Translated, it gives CASSIQGAQTGELFF.

This clone has just a few counts. The chain couples TRBV6-2 or TRBV6-3 to TRBJ1-2, with no clear D. Germline CDR1 reads MNHEY; CDR2 reads SVGEGT. V dropped 0 bases and J dropped 6 bases, with 11 bases sitting between them. The CDR3 runs to 14 residues. CDR3 DNA: TGTGCCAGCAGTTACTCGATGGAGGGTGATGGCTACACCTTC. As protein: CASSYSMEGDGYTF.

This clone has a single count. J is TRBJ2-1 and V is TRBV5-4; D is possibly TRBD2 (5 bases). V lost 4 bases to trimming and J lost 3 bases, with 17 bases between them. Germline CDR1 and CDR2: SGHNT and YYREEE (reference sequence). The CDR3 spans 16 residues. CDR3 loop: CASSPQSSEGYNEQFF. The CDR3 region has the DNA TGTGCCAGCAGCCCTCAGAGTTCAGAGGGCTACAATGAGCAGTTCTTC.

This chain links TRBV19 with TRBJ2-2; 7 bases are a match to TRBD2. The CDR3 spans 15 residues. J gave up 5 bases and V 4 bases, and 7 bases lay outside the gene matches. The V gene's germline CDR1 is LNHDA and CDR2 SQIVND (reference sequence). The CDR3 region is CASSTTGGGTGELFF. The CDR3 DNA is TGTGCCAGTAGTACCACGGGGGGAGGTACCGGGGAGCTGTTTTTT.

The chain has TRBV9 and TRBJ2-2; D gene ambiguous. CDR3 length: 15 amino acids. Germline V lookup: CDR1 SGDLS, CDR2 YYNGEE. V lost 0 bases and J 4 bases, leaving 10 bases between the germline ends. The CDR3 loop is CASSVGAPGTGELFF. The CDR3 DNA is TGTGCCAGCAGCGTAGGTGCGCCGGGCACCGGGGAGCTGTTTTTT.

The chain links TRBV29-1 to TRBJ1-5; tentative D call: TRBD1 (5 bases). CDR1 and CDR2 (germline): SQVTM, ANQGSEA. V was trimmed by 4 bases and J by 7 bases, leaving 14 bases between them. The CDR3 covers 13 residues. DNA of the CDR3: TGCAGCGTTGGGCAGGGTGTTGGGCAGCCCCAGCATTTT. Protein sequence: CSVGQGVGQPQHF.

The rearrangement joins TRBV11-3 to TRBJ2-1, with 7 bases fitting TRBD2. CDR3 length equals 16 residues. V trimming: 3 bases; J trimming: 2 bases; junction bases outside the gene matches: 7. Germline CDR1 reads SGHNT; CDR2 reads YENEEA. As DNA, the CDR3 is TGTGCCAGCAGCTTGGGAGCGGGGTCCCCCTACAATGAGCAGTTCTTC. Its translation: CASSLGAGSPYNEQFF.

The chain joins TRBV20-1 to TRBJ1-5; D is possibly TRBD1 (5 bases). V dropped 3 bases and J dropped 4 bases, with 13 bases sitting between them. There are 14 residues in the CDR3. CDR1 and CDR2 (germline): DFQATT, SNEGSKA (reference sequence). CDR3 residues: CSASEGVLNQPQHF. DNA of the CDR3: TGCAGTGCTAGTGAAGGGGTTCTTAATCAGCCCCAGCATTTT.

The chain employs TRBV5-4 and TRBJ2-7; no firm D call. The CDR3 spans 15 residues. Between the trimmed V and J ends, which lost 4 bases and 1 base, there was a span of 15 bases. Per the germline V gene, CDR1 is SGHNT and CDR2 is YYREEE (reference sequence). CDR3 amino acids: CASSPDRVSSYEQYF. As DNA, the CDR3 is TGTGCCAGCAGCCCCGACCGGGTCTCATCCTACGAGCAGTACTTC.

The chain is built from TRBV5-6 and TRBJ2-7, with D perhaps matching TRBD1 (6 bases). V was shortened by 6 bases and J by 4 bases, with 11 bases between the two germline ends. The CDR3 has 12 amino acids. The germline V gene has CDR1 SGHDT and CDR2 YYEEEE. Here the CDR3 reads CASTIQGYEQYF. CDR3 DNA: TGTGCCAGCACGATACAGGGATACGAGCAGTACTTC.

The V and J genes are TRBV18 and TRBJ1-1; no clear D gene. Trimming took off 0 bases at V and 1 base at J, with 6 bases between the two ends. CDR1 is KGHSH and CDR2 is LQKENI in the germline V gene. The CDR3 has 14 amino acids. The CDR3 nucleotides read TGTGCCAGCTCACCACCTAACACGAACACTGAAGCTTTCTTT. It encodes CASSPPNTNTEAFF.

J is TRBJ1-5 and V is TRBV27, with TRBD1 matching 9 bases. Germline V gene data show CDR1 as MNHEY and CDR2 as SMNVEV (reference sequence). V was pared by 6 bases and J by 0 bases, with 3 bases of the junction left unmatched. The CDR3 runs to 15 residues. The CDR3 DNA sequence: TGTGCCAGCAGACCGGGACAGGGTAGCAATCAGCCCCAGCATTTT. Its translation is CASRPGQGSNQPQHF.

This clone has more than one count but fewer than ten. This chain uses TRBV19 with TRBJ1-2; D is unresolved. CDR1 LNHDA and CDR2 SQIVND come from the germline V gene (reference sequence). Trimming removed 8 bases at V and 4 bases at J, with 14 bases between. The CDR3 runs to 13 residues. CDR3 protein: CASETEDAYGYTF. Written as DNA, the CDR3 is TGTGCCAGTGAGACCGAGGATGCCTATGGCTACACCTTC.

The rearrangement uses TRBV28 and TRBJ1-2; 8 bases agree with TRBD1. Per the germline V gene, CDR1 is MDHEN and CDR2 is SYDVKM. The CDR3 has 14 residues. V trimming: 4 bases; J trimming: 4 bases; junction bases outside the gene matches: 5. DNA for the CDR3: TGTGCCAGCAGTTCCGGACAGGGCCCCTATGGCTACACCTTC. The encoded protein is CASSSGQGPYGYTF.

The CDR3 protein is CASSPVGGSSYNEQFF. The CDR3 nucleotides read TGTGCCAGCAGCCCCGTGGGGGGGTCCTCCTACAATGAGCAGTTCTTC. This sequence joins TRBV5-5 and TRBJ2-1, with 7 positions matching TRBD2. CDR3 length equals 16 residues. The germline gives CDR1 SGHKS, CDR2 YYEKEE (reference sequence). J was trimmed by 0 bases and V by 4 bases; bases with no gene match: 7.

V is TRBV5-4 and J is TRBJ2-5; 11 nucleotides align to TRBD1. The CDR3 is made up of 15 amino acids. From germline, CDR1 is SGHNT and CDR2 YYREEE (reference sequence). Unmatched junction bases numbered 6, after V lost 4 bases and J lost 4 bases. In DNA, the CDR3 is TGTGCCAGCAGCAAGGACAGGGGGCAGGGAGAGACCCAGTACTTC. It is translated as CASSKDRGQGETQYF.

This clone was counted a single time. This chain joins TRBV18 and TRBJ1-1; the D is unclear. V shed 4 bases and J shed 4 bases, with 10 bases lying between them. The germline V gene encodes CDR1 KGHSH and CDR2 LQKENI. This CDR3 is built from 13 residues. CDR3 sequence: CASSREKSTEAFF. As DNA, the CDR3 is TGTGCCAGCTCACGGGAGAAGTCCACTGAAGCTTTCTTT.

Points on this clone: Other DNA sequences in this sample translate to the same CDR3. V gene TRBV12-3 or TRBV12-4 combines with J gene TRBJ1-2; D is unclear. The V end lost 6 bases, the J end lost 2 bases, and 7 bases lay between the germline ends. The CDR3 has 12 amino acids. The CDR3 DNA is TGTGCCAGCAGCCTACAGAACTATGGCTACACCTTC. Translated: CASSLQNYGYTF.

The chain couples TRBV25-1 to TRBJ1-2, with D unresolved. Germline-derived CDR1 and CDR2 are MGHDK and SYGVNS. The CDR3 sequence is 12 residues long. V lost 2 bases and J 6 bases, leaving 7 bases between the germline ends. CDR3 amino acids: CASSEAMDGYTF. The CDR3 bases are TGTGCCAGCAGTGAAGCTATGGATGGCTACACCTTC.

V usage is TRBV4-1 and J usage is TRBJ1-2; tentative D call: TRBD1 (5 bases). The ends were cut back, 5 bases at V and 6 bases at J, with 22 bases in the middle. The CDR3 runs 16 residues. Per the germline V gene, CDR1 is MGHRA and CDR2 is YSYEKL. In nucleotides, the CDR3 is TGCGCCAGCAGCGACACAACCAGGGCGCCGAAAAATGGCTACACCTTC. Protein product: CASSDTTRAPKNGYTF.